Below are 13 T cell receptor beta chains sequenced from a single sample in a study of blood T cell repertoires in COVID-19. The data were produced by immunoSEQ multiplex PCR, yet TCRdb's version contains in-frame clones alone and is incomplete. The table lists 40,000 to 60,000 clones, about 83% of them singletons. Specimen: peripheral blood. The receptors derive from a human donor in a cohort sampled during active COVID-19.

The CDR3 spells CASSLVDRGRSPLHF. The CDR3 nucleotides are TGTGCCAGCAGCTTAGTAGACAGGGGACGCTCACCCCTCCACTTT. This sequence joins TRBV7-8 and TRBJ1-6; 8 nucleotides align to TRBD1. The junction had 6 bases not matched to a gene; V was cut back by 1 base and J by 10 bases. The CDR3 is 15 residues long. The germline gives CDR1 SGHVS, CDR2 FQNEAQ.

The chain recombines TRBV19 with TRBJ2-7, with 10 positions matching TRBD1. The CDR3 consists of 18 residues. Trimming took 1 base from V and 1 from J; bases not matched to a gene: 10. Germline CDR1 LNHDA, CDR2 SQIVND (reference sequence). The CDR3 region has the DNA TGTGCCAGTAGTATAGTTCCTTTGAGACAGGGGGCGTCCTACGAGCAGTACTTC. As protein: CASSIVPLRQGASYEQYF.

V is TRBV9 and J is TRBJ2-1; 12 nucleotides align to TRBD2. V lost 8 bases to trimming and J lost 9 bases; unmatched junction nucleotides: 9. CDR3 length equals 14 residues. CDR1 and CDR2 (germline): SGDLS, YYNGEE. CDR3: CARELAGGPPEQFF. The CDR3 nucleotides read TGTGCCAGAGAGCTAGCGGGGGGGCCGCCTGAGCAGTTCTTC.

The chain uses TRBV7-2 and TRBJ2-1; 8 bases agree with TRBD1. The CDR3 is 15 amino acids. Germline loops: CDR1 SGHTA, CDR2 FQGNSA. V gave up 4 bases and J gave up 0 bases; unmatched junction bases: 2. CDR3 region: CASSYGQGSYNEQFF. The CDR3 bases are TGTGCCAGCAGCTATGGACAGGGCTCCTACAATGAGCAGTTCTTC.

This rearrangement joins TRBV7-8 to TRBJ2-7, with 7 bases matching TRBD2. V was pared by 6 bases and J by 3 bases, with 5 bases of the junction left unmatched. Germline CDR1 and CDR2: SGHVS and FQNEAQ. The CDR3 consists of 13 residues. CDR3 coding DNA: TGTGCCAGCAGTGTTACTAGCGACTACGAGCAGTACTTC. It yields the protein CASSVTSDYEQYF.

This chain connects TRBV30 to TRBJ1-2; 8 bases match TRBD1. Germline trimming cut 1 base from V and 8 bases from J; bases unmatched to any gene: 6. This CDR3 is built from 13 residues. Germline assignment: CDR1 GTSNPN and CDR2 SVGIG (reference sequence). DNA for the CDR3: TGTGCCTGGAGTGGAGGCAGGGGGCTCGGCTACACCTTC. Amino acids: CAWSGGRGLGYTF.

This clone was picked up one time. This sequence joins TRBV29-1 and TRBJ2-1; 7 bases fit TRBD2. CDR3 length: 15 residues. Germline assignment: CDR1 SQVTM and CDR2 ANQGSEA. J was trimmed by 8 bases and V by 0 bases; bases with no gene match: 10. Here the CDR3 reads CSVEEAGAWMDEQFF. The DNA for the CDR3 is TGCAGCGTTGAAGAGGCGGGAGCGTGGATGGATGAGCAGTTCTTC.

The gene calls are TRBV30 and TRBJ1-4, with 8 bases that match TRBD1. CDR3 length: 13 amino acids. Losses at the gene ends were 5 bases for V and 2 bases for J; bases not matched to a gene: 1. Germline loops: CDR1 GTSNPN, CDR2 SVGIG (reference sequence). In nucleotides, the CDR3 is TGTGCCTGGGGACAGGGTACTAATGAAAAACTGTTTTTT. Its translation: CAWGQGTNEKLFF.

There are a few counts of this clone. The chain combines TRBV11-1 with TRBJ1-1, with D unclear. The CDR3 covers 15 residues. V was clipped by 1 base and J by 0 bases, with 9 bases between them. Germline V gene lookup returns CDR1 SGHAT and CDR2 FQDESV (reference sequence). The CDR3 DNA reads TGTGCCAGCAGCTTAGAACGGGGTCTGAACACTGAAGCTTTCTTT. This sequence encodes CASSLERGLNTEAFF.

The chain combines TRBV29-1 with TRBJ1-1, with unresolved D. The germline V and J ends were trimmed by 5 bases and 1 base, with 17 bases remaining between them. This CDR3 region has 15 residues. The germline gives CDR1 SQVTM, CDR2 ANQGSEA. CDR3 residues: CSVPADKAPNTEAFF. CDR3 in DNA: TGCAGCGTTCCAGCCGACAAGGCTCCGAACACTGAAGCTTTCTTT.

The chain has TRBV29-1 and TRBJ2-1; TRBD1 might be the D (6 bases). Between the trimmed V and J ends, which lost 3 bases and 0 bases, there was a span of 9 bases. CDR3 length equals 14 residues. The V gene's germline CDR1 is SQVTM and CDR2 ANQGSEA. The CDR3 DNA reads TGCAGCGTTGACAGGGGTATCTCCTACAATGAGCAGTTCTTC. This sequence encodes CSVDRGISYNEQFF.

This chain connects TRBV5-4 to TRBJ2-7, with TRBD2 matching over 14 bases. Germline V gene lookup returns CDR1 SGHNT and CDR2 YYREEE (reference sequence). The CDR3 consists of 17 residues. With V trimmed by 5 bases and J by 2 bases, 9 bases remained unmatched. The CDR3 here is CASRPGTSGSLPYEQYF. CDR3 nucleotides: TGTGCCAGCAGGCCCGGGACTAGCGGGAGTCTTCCCTACGAGCAGTACTTC.

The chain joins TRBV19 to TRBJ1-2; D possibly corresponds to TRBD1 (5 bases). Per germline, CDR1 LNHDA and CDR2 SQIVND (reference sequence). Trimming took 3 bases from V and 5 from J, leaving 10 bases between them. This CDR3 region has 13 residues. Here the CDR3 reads CASSIADKYGYTF. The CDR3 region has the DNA TGTGCCAGTAGTATCGCGGACAAGTATGGCTACACCTTC. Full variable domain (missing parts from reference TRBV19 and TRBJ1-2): DGGITQSPKYLFRKEGQNVTLSCEQNLNHDAMYWYRQDPGQGLRLIYYSQIVNDFQKGDIAEGYSVSREKKESFPLTVTSAQKNPTAFYLCASSIADKYGYTFGSGTRLTVV.